This passage covers 26 T cell receptor beta chains from one sample sequenced in a study of blood T cell repertoires in COVID-19. Assay: immunoSEQ multiplex PCR; the TCRdb copy retains only in-frame clones and omits some. The sample includes over 110,000 clones, over 70% of them seen just once. Source material: PBMCs or T cells enriched from blood (not recorded which). Source of these receptors: a man aged 50 to 60 in a cohort exposed to, infected with or recovered from COVID-19 (not recorded which).

The chain is built from TRBV13 and TRBJ1-4; 7 bases map to TRBD1. Germline V CDR1 and CDR2: PRHDT, FYEKMQ (reference sequence). This CDR3 has 14 residues. The junction had 9 bases not matched to a gene; V was cut back by 6 bases and J by 8 bases. DNA of the CDR3: TGTGCCAGCAGTTCCCAGGGGGGAGGCGAAAAACTGTTTTTT. As protein: CASSSQGGGEKLFF.

The chain carries TRBV28 and TRBJ1-1, with D maybe TRBD1 (5 bases). Trimming stripped 2 bases from V and 1 base from J, with 8 bases between. Looked up from germline, CDR1 is MDHEN and CDR2 is SYDVKM. The CDR3 extends over 14 amino acids. The CDR3 region is CASSLGHPNTEAFF. The CDR3 nucleotides read TGTGCCAGCAGTTTAGGACACCCGAACACTGAAGCTTTCTTT.

This chain joins TRBV5-8 and TRBJ2-3; D uncertain. The CDR3 extends over 11 amino acids. Germline V gene lookup returns CDR1 SGHTS and CDR2 YDEGEE. The V end lost 1 base, the J end lost 7 bases, and 4 bases lay between the germline ends. This CDR3 reads CASSLRYTQYF. The CDR3 coding sequence is TGTGCCAGCAGCTTGCGGTATACGCAGTATTTT. The complete variable domain, with remaining parts taken from reference TRBV5-8 and TRBJ2-3, reads EAGVTQSPTHLIKTRGQQATLRCSPISGHTSVYWYQQALGLGLQFLLWYDEGEERNRGNFPPRFSGRQFPNYSSELNVNALELEDSALYLCASSLRYTQYFGPGTRLTVL.

The CDR3 nucleotides read TGTGCCAGCTCAGAGGGGGCCTATCAGCCCCAGCATTTT. It specifies CASSEGAYQPQHF. This rearrangement joins TRBV18 to TRBJ1-5; 7 bases align to TRBD1. V gave up 5 bases and J gave up 5 bases; unmatched junction bases: 3. Per the germline V gene, CDR1 is KGHSH and CDR2 is LQKENI. This CDR3 has 13 residues.

This chain links TRBV27 with TRBJ2-7; 7 bases match TRBD2. The germline V gene encodes CDR1 MNHEY and CDR2 SMNVEV (reference sequence). Losses at the gene ends were 4 bases for V and 3 bases for J; bases not matched to a gene: 9. This CDR3 is 15 amino acids long. The CDR3 reads CASSWGGASGYEQYF. CDR3 DNA sequence: TGTGCCAGCAGTTGGGGGGGAGCCTCAGGCTACGAGCAGTACTTC.

The rearrangement joins TRBV11-2 to TRBJ1-6, with D unclear. The ends were cut back, 6 bases at V and 9 bases at J, with 18 bases in the middle. There are 15 residues in the CDR3. Germline-derived CDR1 and CDR2 are SGHAT and FQNNGV. DNA of the CDR3: TGTGCCAGCAGAAACACGGGCGGAGGATCTTCACCCCTCCACTTT. Residues: CASRNTGGGSSPLHF.

The chain recombines TRBV7-6 with TRBJ2-7; D perhaps matches TRBD1 (6 bases). Per the germline V gene, CDR1 is SGHVS and CDR2 is FNYEAQ. Between the trimmed V and J ends, which lost 6 bases and 5 bases, there was a span of 11 bases. This CDR3 is built from 12 residues. CDR3 sequence: CASSSGVDEQYF. CDR3 sequence (DNA): TGTGCCAGCAGTTCAGGGGTCGACGAGCAGTACTTC.

The chain is built from TRBV27 and TRBJ2-7; TRBD1 is a possible D gene (5 bases). This CDR3 has 13 amino acids. Germline-derived CDR1 and CDR2 are MNHEY and SMNVEV (reference sequence). With 3 bases removed from V and 5 bases from J, the gap between germline ends came to 11 bases. In nucleotides, the CDR3 is TGTGCCAGCAGTTTCCAGGGATCAAACGAGCAGTACTTC. Amino acid sequence: CASSFQGSNEQYF.

The chain couples TRBV28 to TRBJ1-2; D is perhaps TRBD1 (5 bases). V dropped 7 bases and J dropped 6 bases, with 12 bases sitting between them. Germline-derived CDR1 and CDR2 are MDHEN and SYDVKM. The CDR3 covers 12 residues. The CDR3 sequence: CASTLQGDGYTF. The CDR3 coding sequence is TGTGCCAGCACCCTCCAAGGGGATGGCTACACCTTC.

The rearrangement links TRBV5-1 to TRBJ1-1; D is perhaps TRBD1 (6 bases). V was trimmed by 2 bases and J by 1 base, leaving 9 bases between them. This CDR3 has 14 amino acids. The germline V gene encodes CDR1 SGHRS and CDR2 YFSETQ. The CDR3 region is CASSFETGNTEAFF. The CDR3 coding sequence is TGCGCCAGCAGCTTCGAGACAGGGAACACTGAAGCTTTCTTT.

J is TRBJ1-5 and V is TRBV4-3; 7 bases are a match to TRBD1. The V gene end was trimmed by 4 bases and the J gene end by 4 bases; junction bases not matched to a gene: 7. CDR1 is LGHNA, CDR2 YSLEER, per germline. The CDR3 has 15 amino acids. CDR3 sequence (DNA): TGCGCCAGCAGCCCCCGGGCAGGGGGGAATCAGCCCCAGCATTTT. Its translation is CASSPRAGGNQPQHF.

This clone was detected only once. The gene calls are TRBV10-1 and TRBJ2-1; 13 nucleotides line up with TRBD2. The CDR3 runs to 16 residues. After removal of 4 bases from V and 1 base from J, the junction contained 1 base not matched to a gene. Germline V gene sequence: CDR1 WNHNN, CDR2 SYGVQD (reference sequence). CDR3 protein: CASSGTSGGSYNEQFF. The CDR3 DNA sequence: TGCGCCAGCAGTGGGACTAGCGGGGGTTCCTACAATGAGCAGTTCTTC.

This clone showed up just a few times. V gene TRBV4-3 combines with J gene TRBJ1-3; D is unresolved. V was clipped by 2 bases and J by 0 bases, with 8 bases between them. CDR1 is LGHNA, CDR2 YSLEER, per germline. The CDR3 contains 15 residues. The CDR3 DNA follows: TGCGCCAGCAGCCAAATGGTCTACTCTGGAAACACCATATATTTT. This sequence encodes CASSQMVYSGNTIYF.

The gene calls are TRBV11-2 and TRBJ2-5; the match to TRBD2 covers 8 bases. The germline CDR1 and CDR2 sequences are SGHAT and FQNNGV. This CDR3 comprises 19 residues. V shed 0 bases, J shed 5 bases, and the junction held 17 bases outside the gene matches. The CDR3 DNA is TGTGCCAGCAGCTTAGATCTGCCAGCGGGAGCCGAGCTTGGGGAGACCCAGTACTTC. Residues: CASSLDLPAGAELGETQYF.

This clone was seen only once. J is TRBJ2-7 and V is TRBV7-3; 11 positions match TRBD2. Germline V gives CDR1 SGHTA, CDR2 FQGTGA. The CDR3 loop spans 16 amino acids. With V trimmed by 5 bases and J by 6 bases, 12 bases remained unmatched. DNA for the CDR3: TGTGCCAGCAGCGTGAACTTAGCGGGAGGGAGCGCCGAGCAGTACTTC. It translates to CASSVNLAGGSAEQYF.

This sequence joins TRBV13 and TRBJ1-1; 11 nucleotides agree with TRBD1. The V gene's germline CDR1 is PRHDT and CDR2 FYEKMQ (reference sequence). V lost 4 bases and J lost 7; bases outside the gene matches: 14. The CDR3 totals 17 residues. CDR3 sequence (DNA): TGTGCCAGCAGCTCCCCCGGACAGGGGGCTTATGGGGGTGAAGCTTTCTTT. This translates into CASSSPGQGAYGGEAFF.

This clone appeared a few times. This chain connects TRBV7-9 to TRBJ2-1; possible D gene TRBD2, 6 bases. Germline values: CDR1 SEHNR, CDR2 FQNEAQ (reference sequence). Trimming stripped 7 bases from V and 4 bases from J, with 8 bases between. This CDR3 spans 12 amino acids. Here the CDR3 reads CASNGGYNEQFF. The DNA for the CDR3 is TGTGCCAGCAATGGGGGGTACAATGAGCAGTTCTTC.

The chain employs TRBV25-1 and TRBJ1-2; a weak D match, TRBD1 (6 bases). The CDR3 is 13 residues long. Germline CDR1 is MGHDK and CDR2 is SYGVNS. V lost 4 bases, J lost 8 bases, and 14 bases lay in between. Written as DNA, the CDR3 is TGTGCCAGCAGTGGGGTGGGGGCGCGGGGCTACACCTTC. This translates into CASSGVGARGYTF.

This chain links TRBV7-8 with TRBJ1-1, with TRBD1 matching over 8 bases. V shed 2 bases, J shed 5 bases, and the junction held 1 base outside the gene matches. This CDR3 is 13 amino acids long. Germline V CDR1 and CDR2: SGHVS, FQNEAQ. CDR3 protein: CASSLTGGTEAFF. The CDR3 DNA sequence: TGTGCCAGCAGCTTAACAGGGGGGACTGAAGCTTTCTTT.

The chain employs TRBV27 and TRBJ1-1; tentatively, D is TRBD1 (6 bases). Trimming stripped 5 bases from V and 5 bases from J, with 12 bases between. Germline lookup yields CDR1 MNHEY and CDR2 SMNVEV (reference sequence). There are 13 residues in the CDR3. CDR3 in amino acids: CASSLTGRTEAFF. CDR3 coding DNA: TGTGCCAGCAGTCTTACAGGGCGGACTGAAGCTTTCTTT.

The chain couples TRBV6-5 to TRBJ2-1, with a weak D call TRBD2 (5 bases). This CDR3 is built from 14 residues. Germline V lookup: CDR1 MNHEY, CDR2 SVGAGI. Trimming shortened V by 0 bases and J by 7 bases, and 10 bases separated the two germline ends. DNA of the CDR3: TGTGCCAGCAGTTACTCTTCGGGGTGGAATGAGCAGTTCTTC. It specifies CASSYSSGWNEQFF.

The V and J genes are TRBV28 and TRBJ2-7; 11 nucleotides agree with TRBD2. Trimming removed 8 bases from V and 0 bases from J; junction bases left unmatched: 3. CDR3 length: 14 amino acids. The germline V gene has CDR1 MDHEN and CDR2 SYDVKM. The CDR3 DNA reads as TGTGCCAGCTCGGGACTAGCGGACTCCTACGAGCAGTACTTC. This codes for CASSGLADSYEQYF. The full variable domain, its missing parts supplied by reference TRBV28 and TRBJ2-7, is DVKVTQSSRYLVKRTGEKVFLECVQDMDHENMFWYRQDPGLGLRLIYFSYDVKMKEKGDIPEGYSVSREKKERFSLILESASTNQTSMYLCASSGLADSYEQYFGPGTRLTVT.

The V call is TRBV4-2, the J call TRBJ2-7; TRBD2 matches 12 bases. The germline V gene has CDR1 LGHNA and CDR2 YNFKEQ. After removal of 3 bases from V and 4 bases from J, the junction contained 10 bases not matched to a gene. This CDR3 region has 17 residues. CDR3 DNA: TGTGCCAGCAGCCACTTAGGACTAGCGGGAAGCAGGTACGAGCAGTACTTC. Its protein is CASSHLGLAGSRYEQYF.

The CDR3 reads CVRSFGWQGGYGYTF. The DNA of the CDR3 is TGTGTCAGAAGCTTTGGATGGCAGGGGGGCTATGGCTACACCTTC. J is TRBJ1-2 and V is TRBV7-5; the table's D gene call, TRBD1, was not cross checked with the DNA. TRBV7-5 is given as a pseudogene. The CDR3 covers 15 residues.

The CDR3 DNA sequence: TGTGCCAGCAGTGAAGGGCGGCGGCACTATGGCTACACCTTC. As protein: CASSEGRRHYGYTF. The chain couples TRBV2 to TRBJ1-2, with D uncertain. Germline CDR1 is SNHLY and CDR2 is FYNNEI. The length of the CDR3 is 14 residues. Trimming left V 1 base short and J 3 bases short, with 9 bases between.

The chain combines TRBV14 with TRBJ2-5; 12 nucleotides agree with TRBD1. The V and J ends lost 5 bases and 4 bases, in that order; junction bases with no gene match: 5. Germline loops: CDR1 SGHDN, CDR2 FVKESK. CDR3 length equals 15 residues. CDR3 residues: CASSFGTGGVETQYF. The CDR3 DNA reads as TGTGCCAGCAGCTTTGGGACAGGGGGCGTAGAGACCCAGTACTTC.